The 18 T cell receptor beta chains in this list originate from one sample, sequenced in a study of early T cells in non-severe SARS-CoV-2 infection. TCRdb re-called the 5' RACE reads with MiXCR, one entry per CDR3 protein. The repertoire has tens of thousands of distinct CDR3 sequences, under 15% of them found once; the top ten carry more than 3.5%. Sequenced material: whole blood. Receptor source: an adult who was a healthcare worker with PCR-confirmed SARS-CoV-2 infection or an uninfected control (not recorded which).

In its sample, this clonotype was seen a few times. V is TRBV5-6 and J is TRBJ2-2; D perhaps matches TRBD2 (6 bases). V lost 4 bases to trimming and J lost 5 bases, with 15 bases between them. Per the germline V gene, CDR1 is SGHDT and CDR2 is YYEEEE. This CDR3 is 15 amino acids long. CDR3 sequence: CASSPLAGGTGELFF. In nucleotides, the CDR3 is TGTGCCAGCAGCCCCCTGGCCGGGGGTACCGGGGAGCTGTTTTTT.

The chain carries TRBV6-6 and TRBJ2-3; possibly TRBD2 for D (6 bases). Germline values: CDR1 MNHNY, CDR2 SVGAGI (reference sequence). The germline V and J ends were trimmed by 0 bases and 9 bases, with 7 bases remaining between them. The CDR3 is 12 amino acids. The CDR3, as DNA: TGTGCCAGCAGTTACTCACGGGGGACGCAGTATTTT. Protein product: CASSYSRGTQYF.

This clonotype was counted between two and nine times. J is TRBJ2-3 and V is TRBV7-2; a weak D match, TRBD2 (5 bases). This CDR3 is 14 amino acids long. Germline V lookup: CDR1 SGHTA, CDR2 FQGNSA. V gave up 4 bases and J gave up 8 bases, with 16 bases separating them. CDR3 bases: TGTGCCAGCAGCTCCTCGGAGGTGAGCCGTACGCAGTATTTT. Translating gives CASSSSEVSRTQYF.

The CDR3 DNA reads as TGTGCCAGCAGTTATAGGGACACCATATATTTT. Residues: CASSYRDTIYF. The chain couples TRBV6-6 to TRBJ1-3; D unresolved. Germline CDR1 reads MNHNY; CDR2 reads SVGAGI (reference sequence). The CDR3 length is 11 residues. V shed 3 bases and J shed 8 bases, with 5 bases lying between them.

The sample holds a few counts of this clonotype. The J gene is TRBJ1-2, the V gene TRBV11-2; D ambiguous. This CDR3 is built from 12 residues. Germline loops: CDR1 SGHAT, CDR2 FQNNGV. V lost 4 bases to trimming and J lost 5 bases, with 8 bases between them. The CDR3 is CASSSRRYGYTF. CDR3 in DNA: TGTGCCAGCAGCTCAAGACGGTATGGCTACACCTTC.

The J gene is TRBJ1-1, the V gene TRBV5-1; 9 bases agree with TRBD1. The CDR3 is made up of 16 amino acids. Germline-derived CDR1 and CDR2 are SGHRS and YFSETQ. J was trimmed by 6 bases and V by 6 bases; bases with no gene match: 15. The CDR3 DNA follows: TGCGCCAGCACCTCATATCCCGAGGACAGGGGATCTGAAGCTTTCTTT. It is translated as CASTSYPEDRGSEAFF.

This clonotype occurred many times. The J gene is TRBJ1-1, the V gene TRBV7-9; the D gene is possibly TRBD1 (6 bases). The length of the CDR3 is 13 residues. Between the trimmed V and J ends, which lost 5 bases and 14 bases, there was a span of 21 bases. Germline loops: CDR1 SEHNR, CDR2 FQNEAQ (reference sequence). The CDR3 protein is CASSPEEYRVEFF. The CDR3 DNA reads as TGTGCCAGCAGCCCAGAGGAGTACAGGGTCGAGTTCTTT.

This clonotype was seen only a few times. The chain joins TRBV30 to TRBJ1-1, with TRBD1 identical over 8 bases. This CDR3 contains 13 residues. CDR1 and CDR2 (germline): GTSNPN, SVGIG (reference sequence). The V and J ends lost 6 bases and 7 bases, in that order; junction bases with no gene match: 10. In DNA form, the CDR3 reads TGTGCCTGCTCGGGACAGGCTATGGATGAAGCTTTCTTT. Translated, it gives CACSGQAMDEAFF. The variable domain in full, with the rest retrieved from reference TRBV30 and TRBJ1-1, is SQTIHQWPATLVQPVGSPLSLECTVEGTSNPNLYWYRQAAGRGLQLLFYSVGIGQISSEVPQNLSASRPQDRQFILSSKKLLLSDSGFYLCACSGQAMDEAFFGQGTRLTVV.

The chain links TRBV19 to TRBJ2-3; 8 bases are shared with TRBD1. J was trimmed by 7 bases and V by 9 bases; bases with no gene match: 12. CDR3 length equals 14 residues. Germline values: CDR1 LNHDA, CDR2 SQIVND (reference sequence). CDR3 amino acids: CASALRTGINTQYF. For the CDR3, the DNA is TGTGCCAGCGCGCTAAGGACAGGGATAAATACGCAGTATTTT.

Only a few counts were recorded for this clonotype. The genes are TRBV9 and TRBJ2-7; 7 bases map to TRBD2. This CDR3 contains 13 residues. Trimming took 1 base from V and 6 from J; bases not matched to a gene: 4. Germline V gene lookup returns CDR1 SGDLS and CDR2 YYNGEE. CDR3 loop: CASSVQSGGEQYF. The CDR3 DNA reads TGTGCCAGCAGCGTACAGTCGGGAGGCGAGCAGTACTTC.

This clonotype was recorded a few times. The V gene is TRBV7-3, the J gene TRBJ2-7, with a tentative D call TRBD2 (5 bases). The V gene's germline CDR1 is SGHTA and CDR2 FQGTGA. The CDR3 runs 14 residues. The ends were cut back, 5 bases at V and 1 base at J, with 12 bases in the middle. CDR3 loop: CASSPEDGSYEQYF. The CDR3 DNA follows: TGTGCCAGCAGCCCGGAGGACGGGTCCTACGAGCAGTACTTC.

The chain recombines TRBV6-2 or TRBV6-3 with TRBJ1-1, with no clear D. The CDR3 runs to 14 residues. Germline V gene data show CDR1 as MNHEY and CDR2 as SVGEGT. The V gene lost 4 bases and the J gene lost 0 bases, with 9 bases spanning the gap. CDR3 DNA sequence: TGTGCCAGCAGTTGGCGGGGAATGAACACTGAAGCTTTCTTT. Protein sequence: CASSWRGMNTEAFF.

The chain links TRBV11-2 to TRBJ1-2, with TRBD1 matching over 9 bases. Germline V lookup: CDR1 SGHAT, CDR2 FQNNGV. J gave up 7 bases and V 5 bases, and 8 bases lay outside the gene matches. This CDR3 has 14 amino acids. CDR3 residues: CASSQGQGQSGYTF. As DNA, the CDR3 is TGTGCCAGCAGCCAAGGACAGGGGCAAAGTGGCTACACCTTC. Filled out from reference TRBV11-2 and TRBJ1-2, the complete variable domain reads EAGVAQSPRYKIIEKRQSVAFWCNPISGHATLYWYQQILGQGPKLLIQFQNNGVVDDSQLPKDRFSAERLKGVDSTLKIQPAKLEDSAVYLCASSQGQGQSGYTFGSGTRLTVV.

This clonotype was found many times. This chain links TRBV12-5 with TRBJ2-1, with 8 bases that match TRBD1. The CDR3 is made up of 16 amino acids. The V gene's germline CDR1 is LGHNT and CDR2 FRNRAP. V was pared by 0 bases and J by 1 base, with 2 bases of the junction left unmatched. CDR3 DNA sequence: TGTGCTAGTGGTTTGGTAACAGGGGGTTCCTACAATGAGCAGTTCTTC. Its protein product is CASGLVTGGSYNEQFF. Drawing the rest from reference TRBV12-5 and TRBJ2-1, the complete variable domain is DARVTQTPRHKVTEMGQEVTMRCQPILGHNTVFWYRQTMMQGLELLAYFRNRAPLDDSGMPKDRFSAEMPDATLATLKIQPSEPRDSAVYFCASGLVTGGSYNEQFFGPGTRLTVL.

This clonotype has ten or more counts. CDR3 coding DNA: TGTGCCAGCAGCCAAACAGCCTACGAGCAGTACTTC. Amino acid sequence: CASSQTAYEQYF. V usage is TRBV14 and J usage is TRBJ2-7; D gene ambiguous. CDR3 length: 12 amino acids. CDR1 SGHDN and CDR2 FVKESK come from the germline V gene. Trimming shortened V by 2 bases and J by 2 bases, and 4 bases separated the two germline ends.

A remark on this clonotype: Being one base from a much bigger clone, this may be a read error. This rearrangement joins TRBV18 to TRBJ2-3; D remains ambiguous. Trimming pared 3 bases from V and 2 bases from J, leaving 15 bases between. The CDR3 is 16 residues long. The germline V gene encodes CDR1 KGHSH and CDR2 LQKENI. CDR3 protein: CASSPATYSHTDTQYF. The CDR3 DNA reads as TGTGCCAGCTCACCGGCGACGTATTCGCACACAGATACGCAGTATTTT.

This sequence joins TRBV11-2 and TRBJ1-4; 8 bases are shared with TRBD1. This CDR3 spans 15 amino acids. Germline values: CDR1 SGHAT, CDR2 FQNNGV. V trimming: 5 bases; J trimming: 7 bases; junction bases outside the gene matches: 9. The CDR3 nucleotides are TGTGCCAGCAGCCCCCGGACAGGGAGGGGTGAAAAACTGTTTTTT. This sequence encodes CASSPRTGRGEKLFF.

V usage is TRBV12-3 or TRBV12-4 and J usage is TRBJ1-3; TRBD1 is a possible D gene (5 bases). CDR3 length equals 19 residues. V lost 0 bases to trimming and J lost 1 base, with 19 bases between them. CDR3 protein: CASSLAARGFRVSGNTIYF. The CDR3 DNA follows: TGTGCCAGCAGTTTAGCGGCTCGCGGATTCAGGGTTTCTGGAAACACCATATATTTT.